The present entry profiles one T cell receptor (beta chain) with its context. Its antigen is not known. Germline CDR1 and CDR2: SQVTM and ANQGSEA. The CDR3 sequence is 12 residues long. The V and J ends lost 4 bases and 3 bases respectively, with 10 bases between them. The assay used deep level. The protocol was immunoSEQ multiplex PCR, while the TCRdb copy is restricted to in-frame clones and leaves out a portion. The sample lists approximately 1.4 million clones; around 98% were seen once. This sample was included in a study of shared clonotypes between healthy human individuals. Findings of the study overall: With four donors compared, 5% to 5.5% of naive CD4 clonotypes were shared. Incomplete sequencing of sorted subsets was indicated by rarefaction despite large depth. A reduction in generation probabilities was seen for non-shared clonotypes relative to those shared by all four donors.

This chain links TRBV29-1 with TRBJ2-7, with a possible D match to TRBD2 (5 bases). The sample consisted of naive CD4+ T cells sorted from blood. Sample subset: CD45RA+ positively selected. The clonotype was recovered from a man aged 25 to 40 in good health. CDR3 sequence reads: CSVVGLRYEQYF. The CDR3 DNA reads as TGCAGCGTTGTAGGACTTCGCTACGAGCAGTACTTC.